One sample yielded the 21 T cell receptor beta chains listed below, sequenced in a study of shared clonotypes between healthy human individuals. TCRdb's table, derived via immunoSEQ multiplex PCR, lists solely in-frame clones and lacks some. The profile shows over a million clones, 95% to 99% of them singletons. Sequencing input: naive CD4+ T cells sorted from blood. As for subset: CD45RA+ positively selected. Receptors originate from a man aged 30-40 years in good health.

The CDR3 spells CASSIPIGGTEQYF. Written as DNA, the CDR3 is TGTGCCAGTAGTATTCCGATTGGCGGGACGGAGCAGTACTTC. V is TRBV19 and J is TRBJ2-7, with D tentatively TRBD2 (6 bases). V lost 3 bases, J lost 7 bases, and 16 bases lay in between. Germline V gene data show CDR1 as LNHDA and CDR2 as SQIVND (reference sequence). The CDR3 is 14 residues long.

The CDR3, as DNA: TGTGCCAGCAGCCTCGGACAGCGTAACACCGGGGAGCTGTTTTTT. The encoded protein is CASSLGQRNTGELFF. The chain couples TRBV7-2 to TRBJ2-2; D is perhaps TRBD1 (6 bases). The CDR3 totals 15 residues. V was trimmed by 5 bases and J by 2 bases, leaving 12 bases between them. Germline V lookup: CDR1 SGHTA, CDR2 FQGNSA.

This sequence joins TRBV12-5 and TRBJ1-2; a weak D match, TRBD1 (6 bases). The germline gives CDR1 LGHNT, CDR2 FRNRAP. This CDR3 is built from 14 residues. Trimming shortened V by 3 bases and J by 8 bases, and 16 bases separated the two germline ends. The CDR3 loop is CASGFSRDNSGYTF. In DNA, the CDR3 is TGTGCTAGTGGTTTTTCCAGGGACAACTCCGGCTACACCTTC.

V usage is TRBV2 and J usage is TRBJ1-2; D gene unclear. Germline loops: CDR1 SNHLY, CDR2 FYNNEI. V was pared by 2 bases and J by 2 bases, with 12 bases between. The CDR3 runs 15 residues. The DNA for the CDR3 is TGTGCCAGCAGTGAAATTGCGGGTGCCAACTATGGCTACACCTTC. Translation: CASSEIAGANYGYTF.

J is TRBJ1-2 and V is TRBV1. TRBV1 is a recognized pseudogene. The CDR3 is 15 amino acids. This chain's CDR3 is CTSSKGPNSNYGYTF. The CDR3 DNA reads TGCACCAGCTCCAAGGGCCCCAATTCTAACTATGGCTACACCTTC.

This chain joins TRBV9 and TRBJ2-2; 10 bases map to TRBD2. Germline V gene data show CDR1 as SGDLS and CDR2 as YYNGEE. Unmatched junction bases numbered 7, after V lost 0 bases and J lost 5 bases. This CDR3 spans 17 amino acids. The CDR3 loop is CASSVAPGTSETGELFF. The CDR3 DNA reads TGTGCCAGCAGCGTAGCCCCAGGGACTAGCGAAACCGGGGAGCTGTTTTTT.

This chain links TRBV9 with TRBJ2-3; D not certain. V lost 0 bases, J lost 6 bases, and 14 bases lay in between. The CDR3 length is 15 residues. Germline V CDR1 and CDR2: SGDLS, YYNGEE. The CDR3 nucleotides read TGTGCCAGCAGCGTAGAATCGTCTGGCAGGGATACGCAGTATTTT. As protein: CASSVESSGRDTQYF.

Concerning this clone: Other DNA sequences in this specimen translate into the identical CDR3. V and J are TRBV6-5 and TRBJ2-4, with D tentatively TRBD1 (5 bases). The V gene lost 0 bases and the J gene lost 1 base, with 7 bases spanning the gap. This CDR3 comprises 15 residues. Germline V lookup: CDR1 MNHEY, CDR2 SVGAGI. The CDR3 bases are TGTGCCAGCAGTTACTCCAGGGTGGCCAAAAACATTCAGTACTTC. Its translation is CASSYSRVAKNIQYF.

This chain joins TRBV28 and TRBJ1-4, with D hard to call. Germline CDR1 and CDR2: MDHEN and SYDVKM. This CDR3 region has 15 residues. Trimming pared 7 bases from V and 0 bases from J, leaving 12 bases between. CDR3 sequence: CASTNAGATNEKLFF. CDR3 DNA sequence: TGTGCCAGCACCAACGCCGGTGCAACTAATGAAAAACTGTTTTTT. The full variable domain, rest sourced from reference TRBV28 and TRBJ1-4, is DVKVTQSSRYLVKRTGEKVFLECVQDMDHENMFWYRQDPGLGLRLIYFSYDVKMKEKGDIPEGYSVSREKKERFSLILESASTNQTSMYLCASTNAGATNEKLFFGSGTQLSVL.

The chain links TRBV2 to TRBJ2-1; D is perhaps TRBD1 (6 bases). Per the germline V gene, CDR1 is SNHLY and CDR2 is FYNNEI. V was cut by 9 bases and J by 6 bases, with 15 bases left in between. The CDR3 extends over 13 amino acids. The CDR3 loop is CASSGFRGNEQFF. As DNA, the CDR3 is TGTGCCAGTTCCGGCTTCAGGGGCAATGAGCAGTTCTTC.

The gene calls are TRBV18 and TRBJ2-3; D gene unclear. Germline V gene data show CDR1 as KGHSH and CDR2 as LQKENI. The V end lost 5 bases, the J end lost 2 bases, and 11 bases lay between the germline ends. This CDR3 is built from 14 residues. CDR3: CASSGARNTDTQYF. DNA for the CDR3: TGTGCCAGCTCAGGCGCCCGCAACACAGATACGCAGTATTTT. Variable domain in full (rest from reference TRBV18 and TRBJ2-3): NAGVMQNPRHLVRRRGQEARLRCSPMKGHSHVYWYRQLPEEGLKFMVYLQKENIIDESGMPKERFSAEFPKEGPSILRIQQVVRGDSAAYFCASSGARNTDTQYFGPGTRLTVL.

V and J are TRBV9 and TRBJ2-5, with 13 bases fitting TRBD2. Germline loops: CDR1 SGDLS, CDR2 YYNGEE. The V gene end was trimmed by 3 bases and the J gene end by 2 bases; junction bases not matched to a gene: 10. CDR3 length: 18 residues. The CDR3 sequence is CASSAGLAGPAGQETQYF. CDR3 sequence (DNA): TGTGCCAGCAGCGCGGGACTAGCGGGACCCGCAGGGCAAGAGACCCAGTACTTC.

This clone was seen once. Distinct nucleotide sequences in the sample also encode this CDR3. The J gene is TRBJ2-7, the V gene TRBV5-1; weak D call: TRBD1 (5 bases). There are 14 residues in the CDR3. The germline CDR1 and CDR2 sequences are SGHRS and YFSETQ. V was shortened by 0 bases and J by 2 bases, with 9 bases between the two germline ends. Written as DNA, the CDR3 is TGCGCCAGCAGCTTGGTAGCAGGGACCTACGAGCAGTACTTC. This gives the protein CASSLVAGTYEQYF.

This chain joins TRBV6-5 and TRBJ2-1, with no clear D. V gave up 0 bases and J gave up 4 bases, with 13 bases separating them. Germline V gene data show CDR1 as MNHEY and CDR2 as SVGAGI. This CDR3 has 16 residues. The CDR3 loop is CASSYSPVLDYNEQFF. The CDR3 region has the DNA TGTGCCAGCAGTTACTCACCAGTTCTCGATTACAATGAGCAGTTCTTC.

The chain combines TRBV7-8 with TRBJ2-7; 14 nucleotides agree with TRBD2. From germline, CDR1 is SGHVS and CDR2 FQNEAQ. CDR3 length equals 14 residues. After removal of 5 bases from V and 5 bases from J, the junction contained 2 bases not matched to a gene. This CDR3 reads CASSLGLAGDEQYF. The CDR3 DNA sequence: TGTGCCAGCAGCCTGGGACTAGCGGGAGACGAGCAGTACTTC.

V is TRBV27 and J is TRBJ1-2; D gene uncertain. Germline V lookup: CDR1 MNHEY, CDR2 SMNVEV (reference sequence). The CDR3 loop spans 16 amino acids. Trimming pared 0 bases from V and 6 bases from J, leaving 17 bases between. The CDR3: CASSLSARASIHGYTF. CDR3 sequence (DNA): TGTGCCAGCAGTTTATCGGCGAGGGCAAGCATACATGGCTACACCTTC.

V usage is TRBV28 and J usage is TRBJ1-4; weak D call: TRBD1 (5 bases). The CDR3 consists of 15 residues. CDR1 and CDR2 from the germline V gene are MDHEN and SYDVKM. V lost 2 bases and J lost 7, with 14 bases in between. The CDR3 reads CASSLARALGEKLFF. Written as DNA, the CDR3 is TGTGCCAGCAGTTTAGCCAGGGCCTTGGGTGAAAAACTGTTTTTT.

The V and J genes are TRBV6-1 and TRBJ1-2, with D perhaps TRBD1 (6 bases). The germline CDR1 and CDR2 sequences are MNHNS and SASEGT. V shed 8 bases and J shed 4 bases, with 14 bases lying between them. There are 13 residues in the CDR3. The CDR3 loop reads CASGGTQLYGYTF. CDR3 in DNA: TGTGCCAGCGGTGGGACACAGCTCTATGGCTACACCTTC.

The genes are TRBV7-8 and TRBJ1-5; 7 bases are shared with TRBD1. The junction had 13 bases not matched to a gene; V was cut back by 5 bases and J by 0 bases. The CDR3 has 18 residues. Germline lookup yields CDR1 SGHVS and CDR2 FQNEAQ. CDR3 bases: TGTGCCAGCAGCCTGGGTGGGAGGGGGCAAGGTAGCAATCAGCCCCAGCATTTT. Residues: CASSLGGRGQGSNQPQHF.

This clone was picked up one time. The sample carries other DNA sequences with the same CDR3. The chain has TRBV27 and TRBJ2-7, with 9 positions matching TRBD1. The CDR3 runs to 15 residues. CDR1 MNHEY and CDR2 SMNVEV come from the germline V gene (reference sequence). The junction had 3 bases not matched to a gene; V was cut back by 0 bases and J by 3 bases. CDR3 amino acids: CASSLSGTGSYEQYF. In nucleotides, the CDR3 is TGTGCCAGCAGTTTATCCGGGACAGGGAGCTACGAGCAGTACTTC.

The chain uses TRBV9 and TRBJ2-5, with a possible D match to TRBD1 (6 bases). The CDR3 spans 15 residues. Trimming left V 3 bases short and J 4 bases short, with 16 bases between. The germline V gene has CDR1 SGDLS and CDR2 YYNGEE. DNA for the CDR3: TGTGCCAGCAGCGCGGACAGCCCGACGAGAGAGACCCAGTACTTC. Encoded protein: CASSADSPTRETQYF.